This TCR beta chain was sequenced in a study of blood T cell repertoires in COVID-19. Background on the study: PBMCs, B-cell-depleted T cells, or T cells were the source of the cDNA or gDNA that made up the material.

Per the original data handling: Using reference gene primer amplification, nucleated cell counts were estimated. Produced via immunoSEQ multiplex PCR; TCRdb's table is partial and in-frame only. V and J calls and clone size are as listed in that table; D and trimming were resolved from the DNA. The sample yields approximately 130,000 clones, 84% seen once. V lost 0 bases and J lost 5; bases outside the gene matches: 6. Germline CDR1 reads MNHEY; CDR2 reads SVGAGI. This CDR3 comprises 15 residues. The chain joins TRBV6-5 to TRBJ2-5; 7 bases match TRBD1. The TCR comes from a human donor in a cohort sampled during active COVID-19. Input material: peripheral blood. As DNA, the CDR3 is TGTGCCAGCAGTTACTCCTCGACAGGGTTGGAGACCCAGTACTTC. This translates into CASSYSSTGLETQYF.